The source of this TCR beta chain is a study of T cell responses to AZD1222 COVID-19 vaccine. Profiling relied on immunoSEQ multiplex PCR, and the TCRdb table lists in-frame clones only, not all of them. The sample carries around 150,000 clones, roughly 92% recorded once. Trimming left V 1 base short and J 2 bases short, with 12 bases between. This CDR3 has 15 amino acids. From germline, CDR1 is SQVTM and CDR2 ANQGSEA. Sequencing used peripheral blood, obtained 28 days after the second AZD1222 dose. The TCR originated in an adult who received the AZD1222 COVID-19 vaccine. The rearrangement joins TRBV29-1 to TRBJ1-5; possible D gene TRBD1, 6 bases. CDR3 loop: CSVEAKGGGNQPQHF. CDR3 nucleotides: TGCAGCGTTGAAGCCAAGGGGGGTGGCAATCAGCCCCAGCATTTT.